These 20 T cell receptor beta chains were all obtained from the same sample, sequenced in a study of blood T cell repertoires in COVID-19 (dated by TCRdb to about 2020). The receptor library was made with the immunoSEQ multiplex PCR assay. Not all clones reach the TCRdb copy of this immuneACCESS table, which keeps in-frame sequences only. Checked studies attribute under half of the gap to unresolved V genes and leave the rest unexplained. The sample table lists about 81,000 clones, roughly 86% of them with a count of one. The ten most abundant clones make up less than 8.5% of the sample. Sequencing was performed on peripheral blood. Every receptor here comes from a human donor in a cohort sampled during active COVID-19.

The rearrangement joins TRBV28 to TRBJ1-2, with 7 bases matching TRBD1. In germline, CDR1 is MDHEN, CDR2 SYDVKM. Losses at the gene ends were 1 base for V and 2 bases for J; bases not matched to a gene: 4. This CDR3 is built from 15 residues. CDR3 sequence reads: CASSLFGTANYGYTF. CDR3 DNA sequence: TGTGCCAGCAGTTTATTCGGGACAGCAAACTATGGCTACACCTTC.

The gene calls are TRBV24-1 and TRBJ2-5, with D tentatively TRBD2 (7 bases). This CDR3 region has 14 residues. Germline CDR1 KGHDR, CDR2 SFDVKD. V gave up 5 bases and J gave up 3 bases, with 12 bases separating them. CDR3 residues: CATSGGGGEETQYF. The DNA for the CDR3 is TGTGCCACCAGTGGGGGGGGCGGGGAAGAGACCCAGTACTTC.

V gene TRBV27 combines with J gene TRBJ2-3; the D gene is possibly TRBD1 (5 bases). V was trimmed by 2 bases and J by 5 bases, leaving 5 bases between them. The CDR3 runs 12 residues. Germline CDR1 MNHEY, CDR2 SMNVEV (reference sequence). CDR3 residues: CASSLRGDTQYF. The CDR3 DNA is TGTGCCAGCAGTTTAAGGGGAGATACGCAGTATTTT.

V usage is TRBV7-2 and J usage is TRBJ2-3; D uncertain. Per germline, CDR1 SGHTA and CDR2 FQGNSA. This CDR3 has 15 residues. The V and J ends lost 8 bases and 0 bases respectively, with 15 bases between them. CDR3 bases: TGTGCCAGCCTAAGTATGCTTGTCAGCACAGATACGCAGTATTTT. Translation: CASLSMLVSTDTQYF.

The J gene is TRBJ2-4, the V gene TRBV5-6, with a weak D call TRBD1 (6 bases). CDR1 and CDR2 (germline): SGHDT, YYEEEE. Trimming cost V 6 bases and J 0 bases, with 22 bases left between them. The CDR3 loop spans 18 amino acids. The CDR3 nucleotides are TGTGCCAGCACCTTAAGGGGGACACAAATTTTAGCCAAAAACATTCAGTACTTC. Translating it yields CASTLRGTQILAKNIQYF.

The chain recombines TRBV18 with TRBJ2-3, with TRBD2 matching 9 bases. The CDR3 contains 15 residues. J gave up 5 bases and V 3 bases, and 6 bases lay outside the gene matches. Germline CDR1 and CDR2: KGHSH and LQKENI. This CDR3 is CASSPRGGAEDTQYF. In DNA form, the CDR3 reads TGTGCCAGCTCACCCCGCGGGGGGGCTGAAGATACGCAGTATTTT.

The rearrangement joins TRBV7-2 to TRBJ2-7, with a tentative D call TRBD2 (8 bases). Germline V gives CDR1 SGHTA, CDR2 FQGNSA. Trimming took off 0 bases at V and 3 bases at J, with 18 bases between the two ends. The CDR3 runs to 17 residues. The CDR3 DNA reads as TGTGCCAGCAGCTTAGCCGGCGGGGGGACAGTCTTCTACGAGCAGTACTTC. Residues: CASSLAGGGTVFYEQYF.

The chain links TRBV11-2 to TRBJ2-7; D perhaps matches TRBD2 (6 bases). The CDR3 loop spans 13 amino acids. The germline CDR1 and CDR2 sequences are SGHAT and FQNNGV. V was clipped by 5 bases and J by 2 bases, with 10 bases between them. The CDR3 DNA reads TGTGCCAGCAGCGGGGCGGGGACCTACGAGCAGTACTTC. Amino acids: CASSGAGTYEQYF.

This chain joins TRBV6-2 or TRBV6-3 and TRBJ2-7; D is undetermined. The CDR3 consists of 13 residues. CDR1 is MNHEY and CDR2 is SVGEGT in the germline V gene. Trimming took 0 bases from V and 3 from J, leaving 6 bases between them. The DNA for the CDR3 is TGTGCCAGCAGTTACTCCGTCTTCTACGAGCAGTACTTC. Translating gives CASSYSVFYEQYF.

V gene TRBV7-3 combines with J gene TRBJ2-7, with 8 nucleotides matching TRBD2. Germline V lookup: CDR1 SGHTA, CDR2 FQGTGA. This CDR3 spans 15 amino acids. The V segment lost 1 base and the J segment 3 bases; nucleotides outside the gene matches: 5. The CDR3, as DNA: TGTGCCAGCAGCTTAATCGCGGGGGGACGCTACGAGCAGTACTTC. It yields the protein CASSLIAGGRYEQYF.

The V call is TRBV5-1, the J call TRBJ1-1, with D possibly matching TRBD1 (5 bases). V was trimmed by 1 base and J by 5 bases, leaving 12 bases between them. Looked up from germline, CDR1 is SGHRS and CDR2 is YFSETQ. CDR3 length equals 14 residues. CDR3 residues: CASSLWGEETEAFF. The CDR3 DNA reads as TGCGCCAGCAGCTTGTGGGGGGAGGAGACTGAAGCTTTCTTT.

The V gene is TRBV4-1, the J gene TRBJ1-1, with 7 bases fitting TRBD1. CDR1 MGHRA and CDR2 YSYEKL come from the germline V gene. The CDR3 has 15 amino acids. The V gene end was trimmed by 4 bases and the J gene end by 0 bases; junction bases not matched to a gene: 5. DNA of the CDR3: TGCGCCAGCAGCCCGACACAGGGGTTGAACACTGAAGCTTTCTTT. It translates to CASSPTQGLNTEAFF.

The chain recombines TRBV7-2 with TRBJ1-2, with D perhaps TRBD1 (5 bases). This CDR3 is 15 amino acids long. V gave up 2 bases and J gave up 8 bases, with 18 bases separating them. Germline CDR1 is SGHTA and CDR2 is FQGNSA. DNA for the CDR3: TGTGCCAGCAGCTTACCTCACGACAGCGCGTCGGGCTACACCTTC. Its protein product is CASSLPHDSASGYTF.

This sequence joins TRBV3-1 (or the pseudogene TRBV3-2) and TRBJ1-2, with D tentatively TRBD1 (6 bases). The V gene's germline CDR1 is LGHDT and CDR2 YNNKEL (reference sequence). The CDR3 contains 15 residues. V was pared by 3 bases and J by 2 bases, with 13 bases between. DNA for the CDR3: TGTGCCAGCAGCCACCGAGACAGGCAGAACTATGGCTACACCTTC. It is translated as CASSHRDRQNYGYTF.

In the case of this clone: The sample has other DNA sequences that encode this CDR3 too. Written as DNA, the CDR3 is TGTGCCAGTAGTCTCCCCGGGGGGAGCTCCTACGAGCAGTACTTC. Translating it yields CASSLPGGSSYEQYF. This chain connects TRBV19 to TRBJ2-7; 7 positions match TRBD2. Germline V lookup: CDR1 LNHDA, CDR2 SQIVND (reference sequence). This CDR3 has 15 residues. Germline trimming cut 5 bases from V and 0 bases from J; bases unmatched to any gene: 7.

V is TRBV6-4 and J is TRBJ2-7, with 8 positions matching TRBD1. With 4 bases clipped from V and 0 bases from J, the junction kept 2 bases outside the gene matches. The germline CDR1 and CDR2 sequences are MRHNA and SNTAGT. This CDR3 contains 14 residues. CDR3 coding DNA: TGTGCCAGCAGTGCCGGGACAGGCTCCTACGAGCAGTACTTC. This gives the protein CASSAGTGSYEQYF.

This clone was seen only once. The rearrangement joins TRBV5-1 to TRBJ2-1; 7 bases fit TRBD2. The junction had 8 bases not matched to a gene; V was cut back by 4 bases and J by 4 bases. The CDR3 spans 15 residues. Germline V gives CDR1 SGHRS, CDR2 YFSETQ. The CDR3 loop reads CASSIIGEGYNEQFF. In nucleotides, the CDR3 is TGCGCCAGCAGCATAATCGGGGAGGGATACAATGAGCAGTTCTTC.

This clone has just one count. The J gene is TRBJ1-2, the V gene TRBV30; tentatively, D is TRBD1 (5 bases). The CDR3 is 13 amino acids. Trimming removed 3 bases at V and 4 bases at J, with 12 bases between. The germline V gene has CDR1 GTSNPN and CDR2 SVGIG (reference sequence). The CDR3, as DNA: TGTGCCTGGAGAAGGACCGGGGGCTATGGCTACACCTTC. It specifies CAWRRTGGYGYTF.

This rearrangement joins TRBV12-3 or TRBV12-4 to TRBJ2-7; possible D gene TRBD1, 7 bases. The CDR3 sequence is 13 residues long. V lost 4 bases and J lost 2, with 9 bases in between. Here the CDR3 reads CASSSRGAYEQYF. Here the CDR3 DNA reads TGTGCCAGCAGTTCCAGGGGGGCCTACGAGCAGTACTTC.

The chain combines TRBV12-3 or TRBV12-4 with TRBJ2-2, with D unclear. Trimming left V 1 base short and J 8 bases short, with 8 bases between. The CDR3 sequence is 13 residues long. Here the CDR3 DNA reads TGTGCCAGCAGTTTAGGCGACTCGGGGGAGCTGTTTTTT. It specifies CASSLGDSGELFF.